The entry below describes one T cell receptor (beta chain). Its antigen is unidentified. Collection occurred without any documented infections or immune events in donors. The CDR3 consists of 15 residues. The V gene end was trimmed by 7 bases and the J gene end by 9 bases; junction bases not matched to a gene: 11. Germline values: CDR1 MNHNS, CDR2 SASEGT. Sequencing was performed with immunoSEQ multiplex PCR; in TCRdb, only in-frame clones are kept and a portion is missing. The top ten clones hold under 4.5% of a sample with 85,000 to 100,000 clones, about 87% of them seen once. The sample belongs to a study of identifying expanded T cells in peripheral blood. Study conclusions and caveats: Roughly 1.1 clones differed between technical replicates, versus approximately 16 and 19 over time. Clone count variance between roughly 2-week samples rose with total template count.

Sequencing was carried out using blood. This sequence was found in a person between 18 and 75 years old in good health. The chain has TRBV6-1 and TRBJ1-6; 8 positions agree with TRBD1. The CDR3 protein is CASTLRNRGTSPLHF. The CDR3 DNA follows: TGTGCCAGCACCCTAAGGAACAGGGGGACTTCACCCCTCCACTTT.